The sequence of this TCR beta chain was determined in a study of T cell repertoires in cytomegalovirus infection. Study-level information: Public TCR beta signatures indicated both CMV infection and matching HLA type.

MiXCR, run by TCRdb on the reads, gives a single entry per CDR3 protein. The sample includes over 450,000 distinct CDR3 sequences, 11% of them seen just once. Study outcomes and limitations: Ex vivo responses were dominated by HLA-C-restricted CMV-specific TCR beta clonotypes. Adding up the frequency of public TCR beta families identified people who carried CMV plus the relevant HLA.

Ten or more counts support this clonotype. What it binds is not known. The sequencing sample was made of PBMCs. This clonotype was sampled from a human donor in good health (CMV status not recorded). Some clones in this sample may be carry-over from other donors' samples.

This CDR3 reads CATHSTGLHEQYF. In DNA, the CDR3 is TGTGCCACCCACTCGACAGGGCTCCACGAGCAGTACTTC. The genes are TRBV10-3 and TRBJ2-7, with 7 bases aligning to TRBD1. CDR3 length: 13 amino acids. J lost 5 bases, V lost 10 bases, and 11 bases had no gene match. CDR1 and CDR2 (germline): ENHRY, SYGVKD.